The clone carrying this T cell receptor beta chain occurred many times. Its cognate antigen is unknown. Germline CDR1 reads MNHNS; CDR2 reads SASEGT. The CDR3 extends over 15 amino acids. V lost 5 bases and J lost 5; bases outside the gene matches: 11. TCR beta CDR3 sequences were amplified from RNA transcripts. RT-PCR in the first round (using the HTBI primer set) targeted the TCR CDR3. TCRdb itself ran the multiplex PCR reads through MiXCR, one entry per CDR3 protein. The sample consists of about 360,000 distinct CDR3 sequences, less than 15% of them appearing once. The data stem from a study of T cells in Graves' hyperthyroidism and ophthalmopathy. Overall study results and limits: Most clonotypes expanded in the thyroid (above 0.001) were also present in blood. Before onset, by a median of approximately 6.8 months, the model predicted ophthalmopathy.

Absent ophthalmopathy progression within 18 months defined stable Graves' hyperthyroidism. Each diagnosis was grounded in clinical symptoms, serum thyroxine and TRAb, thyroid ultrasound, and orbital computed tomography. The specimen was blood. The gene calls are TRBV6-1 and TRBJ1-1, with 7 bases identical to TRBD1. The receptor comes from a woman in her late teens or twenties with Graves' hyperthyroidism. CDR3 DNA: TGTGCCAGCAGTAATACGAGACAGGGACGGACTGAAGCTTTCTTT. It specifies CASSNTRQGRTEAFF.